The 20 T cell receptor beta chains listed next were all sequenced from one sample in a study of T-cell reconstitution after alpha-beta-depleted transplantation in children. Library preparation (for TCRbeta) was performed with unique molecular identifiers. TCRdb passed the PCR reads through MiXCR, listing each CDR3 protein once. The top ten clones hold about half of a sample with 60,000 to 100,000 distinct CDR3 sequences, 18% of them seen once. The material was PBMCs, mostly from graft donor cells, obtained 360 days after TCRalphabeta/CD19-depleted stem cell transplant. These receptors came from a male patient between 2 and 15 years old who had a stem cell transplant for acute lymphoblastic leukemia, so the T cells may come from the graft donor.

This clonotype was counted ten times or more. This chain links TRBV11-2 with TRBJ2-1; 10 nucleotides align to TRBD2. Trimming removed 4 bases from V and 4 bases from J; junction bases left unmatched: 10. Germline V gene sequence: CDR1 SGHAT, CDR2 FQNNGV. The CDR3 is 17 amino acids. CDR3 nucleotide sequence: TGTGCCAGCAGCTCCGGACTAGCGGCTCCCCGTTACAATGAGCAGTTCTTC. Its translation is CASSSGLAAPRYNEQFF.

The genes are TRBV10-2 and TRBJ2-3, with D perhaps matching TRBD2 (6 bases). CDR3 size: 12 residues. Germline values: CDR1 WSHSY, CDR2 SAAADI. V shed 6 bases and J shed 4 bases, with 8 bases lying between them. Written as DNA, the CDR3 is TGCGCCAGCAGCGGGGGATCAGATACGCAGTATTTT. Its translation: CASSGGSDTQYF.

The rearrangement links TRBV5-1 to TRBJ2-3; D not resolved. CDR1 and CDR2 from the germline V gene are SGHRS and YFSETQ. This CDR3 is built from 15 residues. Between the trimmed V and J ends, which lost 0 bases and 4 bases, there was a span of 12 bases. The CDR3 region is CASSLGDVIADTQYF. In DNA form, the CDR3 reads TGCGCCAGCAGCTTGGGTGACGTAATCGCAGATACGCAGTATTTT.

This clonotype was detected only a few times. This sequence joins TRBV20-1 and TRBJ1-5, with TRBD1 matching over 11 bases. V lost 3 bases, J lost 0 bases, and 7 bases stayed unmatched. Germline V gene data show CDR1 as DFQATT and CDR2 as SNEGSKA (reference sequence). The CDR3 loop spans 17 amino acids. The CDR3 loop is CSAREGQGGYSNQPQHF. As DNA, the CDR3 is TGCAGTGCTAGGGAGGGACAGGGGGGTTATAGCAATCAGCCCCAGCATTTT.

This clonotype was seen only a few times. The genes are TRBV5-1 and TRBJ2-7; 11 bases match TRBD2. CDR3 length: 14 amino acids. The trim removed 7 bases at V and 3 bases at J, leaving 6 bases unmatched. Per the germline V gene, CDR1 is SGHRS and CDR2 is YFSETQ. In DNA form, the CDR3 reads TGCGCCAGCTCAGGACTAGCGGGTGACTACGAGCAGTACTTC. As protein: CASSGLAGDYEQYF.

This rearrangement joins TRBV7-9 to TRBJ2-3, with unresolved D. The CDR3 is made up of 15 amino acids. CDR1 SEHNR and CDR2 FQNEAQ come from the germline V gene (reference sequence). V dropped 5 bases and J dropped 2 bases, with 14 bases sitting between them. CDR3 coding DNA: TGTGCCAGCAGCCATGACTCCTTCACCACAGATACGCAGTATTTT. Protein sequence: CASSHDSFTTDTQYF. The whole variable domain, filled in from reference TRBV7-9 and TRBJ2-3, reads DTGVSQNPRHKITKRGQNVTFRCDPISEHNRLYWYRQTLGQGPEFLTYFQNEAQLEKSRLLSDRFSAERPKGSFSTLEIQRTEQGDSAMYLCASSHDSFTTDTQYFGPGTRLTVL.

The V call is TRBV20-1, the J call TRBJ2-3; TRBD2 aligns across 10 bases. The CDR3 length is 15 residues. CDR1 DFQATT and CDR2 SNEGSKA come from the germline V gene (reference sequence). V lost 3 bases and J lost 4; bases outside the gene matches: 7. CDR3 in amino acids: CSASHPSGSPDTQYF. Written as DNA, the CDR3 is TGCAGTGCTAGTCATCCTAGCGGGAGTCCAGATACGCAGTATTTT.

V usage is TRBV7-9 and J usage is TRBJ2-1, with TRBD2 identical over 7 bases. The CDR3 is 12 amino acids. V trimming: 5 bases; J trimming: 14 bases; junction bases outside the gene matches: 9. Germline V gene lookup returns CDR1 SEHNR and CDR2 FQNEAQ (reference sequence). In DNA form, the CDR3 reads TGTGCCAGCAGCCCACGGGAGGATGTAGAGTTCTTC. Its protein product is CASSPREDVEFF.

V usage is TRBV20-1 and J usage is TRBJ2-3; the D gene is possibly TRBD2 (6 bases). This CDR3 spans 15 amino acids. V lost 3 bases and J 0 bases, leaving 13 bases between the germline ends. CDR1 DFQATT and CDR2 SNEGSKA come from the germline V gene (reference sequence). CDR3 protein: CSASRRGFSTDTQYF. CDR3 bases: TGCAGTGCTAGCCGGCGGGGTTTTAGCACAGATACGCAGTATTTT.

The V call is TRBV20-1, the J call TRBJ2-1, with D hard to call. This CDR3 has 13 amino acids. V was pared by 4 bases and J by 5 bases, with 12 bases between. Germline V gene sequence: CDR1 DFQATT, CDR2 SNEGSKA (reference sequence). CDR3 loop: CSAIWTFDNEQFF. CDR3 sequence (DNA): TGCAGTGCTATTTGGACCTTTGACAATGAGCAGTTCTTC.

This sequence joins TRBV28 and TRBJ2-7; D is tentatively TRBD1 or TRBD2 (5 bases each). The V and J ends lost 3 bases and 0 bases respectively, with 12 bases between them. Germline V gene data show CDR1 as MDHEN and CDR2 as SYDVKM. The CDR3 extends over 15 amino acids. The CDR3 nucleotides read TGTGCCAGCAGTTTCGGGACGGAAACCTCCTACGAGCAGTACTTC. Translation: CASSFGTETSYEQYF.

The chain recombines TRBV6-2 or TRBV6-3 with TRBJ2-1, with 8 positions matching TRBD2. V shed 7 bases and J 7 bases; nucleotides not matched to a gene: 15. CDR1 and CDR2 from the germline V gene are MNHEY and SVGEGT. This CDR3 has 16 amino acids. CDR3 DNA: TGTGCCAGCATAGGGCACGCGGGGGGCAAGGGAAATGAGCAGTTCTTC. Its protein is CASIGHAGGKGNEQFF.

V is TRBV10-3 and J is TRBJ1-2; 8 positions match TRBD1. This CDR3 region has 14 residues. Germline V gives CDR1 ENHRY, CDR2 SYGVKD. V dropped 7 bases and J dropped 4; count of bases not matched to a gene: 8. The CDR3: CAITGTGPFYGYTF. The CDR3 region has the DNA TGTGCCATCACTGGGACAGGTCCTTTCTATGGCTACACCTTC.

V and J are TRBV6-5 and TRBJ2-2; 13 nucleotides align to TRBD2. This CDR3 is 17 amino acids long. Germline lookup yields CDR1 MNHEY and CDR2 SVGAGI. The V gene end was trimmed by 2 bases and the J gene end by 4 bases; junction bases not matched to a gene: 4. This CDR3 reads CASSYTGLAGLTGELFF. In nucleotides, the CDR3 is TGTGCCAGCAGTTACACGGGACTAGCGGGACTCACCGGGGAGCTGTTTTTT.

This clonotype was observed a handful of times. The chain has TRBV25-1 and TRBJ2-7; 8 nucleotides agree with TRBD2. This CDR3 region has 16 residues. The ends lost 3 bases at V and 2 bases at J; junction bases unmatched: 9. Germline lookup yields CDR1 MGHDK and CDR2 SYGVNS. CDR3 coding DNA: TGTGCCAGCAGTGACGGGCTAGCGGGTGCAACCTACGAGCAGTACTTC. Protein: CASSDGLAGATYEQYF.

This clonotype was observed many times. J is TRBJ2-7 and V is TRBV18; D is possibly TRBD2 (7 bases). CDR1 is KGHSH, CDR2 LQKENI, per germline. V was clipped by 3 bases and J by 5 bases, with 26 bases between them. The CDR3 is made up of 18 amino acids. CDR3 DNA: TGTGCCAGCTCACCCCAACTTGCGGGGGCAGGTGTACTCGACGAGCAGTACTTC. This sequence encodes CASSPQLAGAGVLDEQYF.

This clonotype was picked up a small number of times. The chain has TRBV11-2 and TRBJ2-1; D not certain. The CDR3 is 11 amino acids. Germline CDR1 and CDR2: SGHAT and FQNNGV. Trimming took off 5 bases at V and 10 bases at J, with 9 bases between the two ends. The DNA of the CDR3 is TGTGCCAGCAGCCCATATAAGGAGCAGTTCTTC. This encodes CASSPYKEQFF.

There are a few counts of this clonotype. The chain links TRBV7-8 to TRBJ2-5; the D is unclear. Per germline, CDR1 SGHVS and CDR2 FQNEAQ. With 2 bases removed from V and 2 bases from J, the gap between germline ends came to 9 bases. This CDR3 is 14 amino acids long. The CDR3 DNA is TGTGCCAGCAGCTTAAGGGCCCCACAAGAGACCCAGTACTTC. Amino acid sequence: CASSLRAPQETQYF. Looking up the rest from reference TRBV7-8 and TRBJ2-5 gives the full variable domain: GAGVSQSPRYKVAKRGQDVALRCDPISGHVSLFWYQQALGQGPEFLTYFQNEAQLDKSGLPSDRFFAERPEGSVSTLKIQRTQQEDSAVYLCASSLRAPQETQYFGPGTRLLVL.

There are many counts of this clonotype. This chain connects TRBV6-1 to TRBJ2-1; 8 nucleotides line up with TRBD1. CDR3 length: 15 amino acids. V was pared by 5 bases and J by 2 bases, with 5 bases of the junction left unmatched. Germline assignment: CDR1 MNHNS and CDR2 SASEGT. CDR3 protein: CASSSGQGPYNEQFF. The CDR3 coding sequence is TGTGCCAGCAGTAGCGGACAGGGCCCCTACAATGAGCAGTTCTTC.

V usage is TRBV5-5 and J usage is TRBJ2-1, with 12 bases lining up with TRBD2. Unmatched junction bases numbered 7, after V lost 2 bases and J lost 4 bases. The CDR3 contains 17 residues. The germline V gene encodes CDR1 SGHKS and CDR2 YYEKEE (reference sequence). CDR3 amino acids: CASSLVPGTSGYNEQFF. In DNA form, the CDR3 reads TGTGCCAGCAGCTTAGTACCCGGGACTAGCGGGTACAATGAGCAGTTCTTC.